This TCR beta chain originates from a study of T cell responses to AZD1222 COVID-19 vaccine. Study overall: Samples with a second dose at about 4 or about 12 weeks were pooled together. General study findings and limits: Donors skewed white British and female; clonal diversity was possibly underestimated. Two AZD1222 doses significantly raised spike-specific TCR breadth and depth over controls. Just a handful of AZD1222 recipients tested seropositive at baseline.

The repertoire was sequenced with immunoSEQ multiplex PCR; TCRdb's copy has only in-frame clones and lacks some. The sample contains 150,000 to 200,000 clones, approximately 90% of which appear only once. Note on this clone: Its target is not known.

This CDR3 contains 15 residues. V shed 2 bases and J shed 0 bases, with 9 bases lying between them. Per the germline V gene, CDR1 is SGHRS and CDR2 is YFSETQ. The chain uses TRBV5-1 and TRBJ1-5; D is unresolved. The clonotype was recovered from an adult in good health. This material consisted of peripheral blood, taken on day 0 of AZD1222 vaccination. This CDR3 is CASSLAGNSNQPQHF. In DNA form, the CDR3 reads TGCGCCAGCAGCTTAGCCGGGAATAGCAATCAGCCCCAGCATTTT.